The rows below give T cell receptor beta chains drawn from one sample of a study of blood T cell repertoires in COVID-19. The method was immunoSEQ multiplex PCR; TCRdb's version includes in-frame clones alone and lacks a portion of them. The profile shows some 260,000 clones, almost 90% of them singletons. Source material: peripheral blood. These receptors originate from a man older than 75 with acute or convalescent COVID-19. The CDR3 runs from the conserved cysteine through the conserved F or W. Fields, in order: J gene, V gene, D gene, clone size, CDR3 DNA, CDR3 protein. The D gene is left open where the match is weak. A row's size may be missing; if present it is once, few, many or a size class.

>TRBJ2-1|TRBV6-2/TRBV6-3|-|once
TGTGCCAGCAGTTACTCGAGACAGCCCCACTACAATGAGCAGTTCTTC
CASSYSRQPHYNEQFF
>TRBJ2-1|TRBV5-1|TRBD2|-
TGCGCCAGCAGCTTGGGTATGACTAGCGGGAAGGATGAGCAGTTCTTC
CASSLGMTSGKDEQFF
>TRBJ1-2|TRBV6-2/TRBV6-3|TRBD1|-
TGTGCCAGCAGTTCTGACAGGGGTAACTATGGCTACACCTTC
CASSSDRGNYGYTF
>TRBJ2-7|TRBV6-5|TRBD1|-
TGTGCCAGCCAAGGGGACAGGGTAGCCTACGAGCAGTACTTC
CASQGDRVAYEQYF
>TRBJ1-1|TRBV18|-|-
TGTGCCAGCTCACCGGGGCAAAACACTGAAGCTTTCTTT
CASSPGQNTEAFF
>TRBJ1-4|TRBV19|TRBD1|-
TGTGCCAGTAGTATAAGGAGGACAGGACCAGCAACTAATGAAAAACTGTTTTTT
CASSIRRTGPATNEKLFF
>TRBJ2-5|TRBV7-6|TRBD2|-
TGTGCCAGCAGCGGAACTAGCGGGGGGCCGTCTAGGGGTGAGACCCAGTACTTC
CASSGTSGGPSRGETQYF
>TRBJ2-1|TRBV12-3/TRBV12-4|TRBD1|once
TGTGCCAGCAGTTTATCAGGGGGCGCGGTGCAGTTCTTC
CASSLSGGAVQFF
>TRBJ1-1|TRBV7-6|-|-
TGTGCCAGCAGCCGCCTCCAGGGGCCCAACACTGAAGCTTTCTTT
CASSRLQGPNTEAFF
>TRBJ1-6|TRBV5-1|TRBD1|-
TGCGCCAGCAGCTCAGGAGGGGGCGCGAATAATTCACCCCTCCACTTT
CASSSGGGANNSPLHF
>TRBJ2-1|TRBV7-2|-|-
TGTGCCAGCAGCACAAAGACAATAGACAATGAGCAGTTCTTC
CASSTKTIDNEQFF
>TRBJ2-7|TRBV29-1|-|-
TGCAGCGTTGGTGAGGTCGGTCCCTACGAGCAGTACTTC
CSVGEVGPYEQYF
>TRBJ1-5|TRBV19|-|-
TGTGCCAGTAGTCGTTTGAATCAGCCCCAGCATTTT
CASSRLNQPQHF
>TRBJ2-1|TRBV6-2/TRBV6-3|-|-
TGTGCCAGCAGTTCGTTCACGAGGTACAATGAGCAGTTCTTC
CASSSFTRYNEQFF
>TRBJ1-2|TRBV18|-|once
TGTGCCAGCTCACCTCAACGGGACAATAACTATGGCTACACCTTC
CASSPQRDNNYGYTF
>TRBJ2-2|TRBV11-2|TRBD2|-
TGTGCCAGCAGTACGAGCGGGAATCCCGCGAACACCGGGGAGCTGTTTTTT
CASSTSGNPANTGELFF
>TRBJ2-1|TRBV7-2|-|-
TGTGCCAGCAGCTTAAGACCCCAGCTAGCCTCCAATGAGCAGTTCTTC
CASSLRPQLASNEQFF
>TRBJ2-6|TRBV19|-|-
TGTGCCAGTACCCTCTTCGGGACACCGAACTCTGGGGCCAACGTCCTGACTTTC
CASTLFGTPNSGANVLTF
>TRBJ2-1|TRBV7-3|TRBD1|-
TGTGCCAGCAGTTCCAGACAGGGGAGCTACAATGAGCAGTTCTTC
CASSSRQGSYNEQFF
>TRBJ2-2|TRBV11-3|-|-
TGTGCCAGCAGCCCATCTAGGGGGAACACCGGGGAGCTGTTTTTT
CASSPSRGNTGELFF
>TRBJ1-6|TRBV9|-|-
TGTGCCAGCAGCGTAGCGACAGCAGATAATTCACCCCTCCACTTT
CASSVATADNSPLHF
>TRBJ1-5|TRBV6-1|-|-
TGTGCCAGCAGTGACAGAGAGGCCGAGCCCCAGCATTTT
CASSDREAEPQHF
>TRBJ2-2|TRBV7-3|-|-
TGTGCCAGCAGCCTAGGCGGTCGGGGAGGACTAAACACCGGGGAGCTGTTTTTT
CASSLGGRGGLNTGELFF
>TRBJ2-2|TRBV7-3|TRBD2|-
TGTGCCAGCAGCTTGACTAGCGGGAACACCGGGGAGCTGTTTTTT
CASSLTSGNTGELFF
>TRBJ1-5|TRBV7-2|TRBD1|-
TGTGCCAGCAGCTTAGACAGGGGGCGGCAGCCCCAGCATTTT
CASSLDRGRQPQHF
>TRBJ2-1|TRBV7-2|TRBD2|-
TGTGCCACCAACGTCCTCCGCGGGAGTGTTGAGCAGTTCTTC
CATNVLRGSVEQFF
>TRBJ2-7|TRBV28|-|-
TGTGCCAGCAGACCAGACGGGATCTACGAGCAGTACTTC
CASRPDGIYEQYF
>TRBJ1-1|TRBV5-1|-|-
TGCGCCAGCAGCTTTAATCCGAACACTGAAGCTTTCTTT
CASSFNPNTEAFF
>TRBJ2-3|TRBV19|TRBD2|-
TGTGCCAGTAGTCCCGGACTAGCGGGTCTTGATACGCAGTATTTT
CASSPGLAGLDTQYF
>TRBJ1-5|TRBV7-8|-|-
TGTGCCAGCAGCTACCGGTTTGAGTCGGGGAATCAGCCCCAGCATTTT
CASSYRFESGNQPQHF
>TRBJ2-1|TRBV5-1|TRBD2|-
TGCGCCAGCAGTAAGACTAGCGGGGTGACCAATGAGCAGTTCTTC
CASSKTSGVTNEQFF
>TRBJ2-2|TRBV9|-|-
TGTGCCAGCAGGGGGACTGTTAACACCGGGGAGCTGTTTTTT
CASRGTVNTGELFF
>TRBJ2-3|TRBV18|TRBD2|-
TGTGCCAGCTCACCAGAGCGGGGGGGTGCAGATACGCAGTATTTT
CASSPERGGADTQYF
>TRBJ2-1|TRBV29-1|TRBD2|-
TGCAGCGTAGCCGGGACTAGCAGCCACAATGAGCAGTTCTTC
CSVAGTSSHNEQFF
>TRBJ1-5|TRBV15|-|-
TGTGCCACCAGCCCCCGGGACTTTTATAGCAATCAGCCCCAGCATTTT
CATSPRDFYSNQPQHF
>TRBJ1-5|TRBV7-9|-|once
TGTGCCAGCAGCTTAGGCCAGGGAGGGCCCCAGCATTTT
CASSLGQGGPQHF
>TRBJ2-2|TRBV7-7|-|-
TGTGCCAGCAGCTTAGGGGGGGTCACCGGGGAGCTGTTTTTT
CASSLGGVTGELFF
>TRBJ2-5|TRBV28|TRBD2|-
TGTGCCAGCAGTCCGCGAGCGGGAGTCCGGGAGACCCAGTACTTC
CASSPRAGVRETQYF
>TRBJ1-1|TRBV7-9|-|-
TGTGCCAGCAGCTTAGCCATGGAGAACCCTGAAGCTTTCTTT
CASSLAMENPEAFF
>TRBJ1-1|TRBV11-2|-|-
TGTGCCAGCAGCTTAGCCACAGGGAGCGGCACTGAAGCTTTCTTT
CASSLATGSGTEAFF
>TRBJ2-4|TRBV4-3|TRBD2|-
TGCGCCAGCAGCCGTGGGACTAGCGGGATCCTTTCCAAAAACATTCAGTACTTC
CASSRGTSGILSKNIQYF
>TRBJ2-2|TRBV9|-|-
TGTGCCAGCAGCGTAGAACAGGACACCGGGGAGCTGTTTTTT
CASSVEQDTGELFF